The T cell receptor beta chain under discussion was sequenced for a study of shared clonotypes between healthy human individuals. V was clipped by 3 bases and J by 1 base, with 8 bases between them. Germline V CDR1 and CDR2: SGHTS, YDEGEE. The CDR3 covers 14 residues. Study findings and constraints: Limitation of the genetic and exposure-history diversity represented came from the few donors.

CD45RO-negative cells were positively selected for CCR7, leaving out terminally differentiated effector memory CD45RA+ cells. The data were produced by immunoSEQ multiplex PCR, yet TCRdb's version contains in-frame clones alone and is incomplete. The sample lists roughly 810,000 clones; about 96% were seen once. In the case of this clone: Its matching antigen is unknown.

The origin of this receptor is a man aged 25 to 40 in good health. The V and J genes are TRBV5-8 and TRBJ2-1, with D unresolved. Sequenced: naive CD8+ T cells sorted from blood. CDR3: CASSWGGSYNEQFF. In DNA, the CDR3 is TGTGCCAGCAGCTGGGGTGGATCCTACAATGAGCAGTTCTTC.